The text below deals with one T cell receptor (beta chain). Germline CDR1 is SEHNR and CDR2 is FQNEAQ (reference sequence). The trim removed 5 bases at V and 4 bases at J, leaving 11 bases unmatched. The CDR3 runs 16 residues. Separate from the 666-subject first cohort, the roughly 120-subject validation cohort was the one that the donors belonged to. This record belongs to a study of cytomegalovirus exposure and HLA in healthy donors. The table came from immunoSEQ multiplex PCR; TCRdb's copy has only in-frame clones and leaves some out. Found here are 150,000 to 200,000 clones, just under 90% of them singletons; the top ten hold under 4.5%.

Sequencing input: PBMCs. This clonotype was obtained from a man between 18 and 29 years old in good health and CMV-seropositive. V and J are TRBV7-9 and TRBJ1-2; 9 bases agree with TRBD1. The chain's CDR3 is CASSGMGQGIFYGYTF. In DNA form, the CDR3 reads TGTGCCAGCAGCGGCATGGGACAGGGAATTTTCTATGGCTACACCTTC.